Listed below are T cell receptor beta chains from one sample, sequenced in a study of radiotherapy plus CTLA-4 blockade in lung cancer. Profiled with immunoSEQ multiplex PCR; TCRdb holds only in-frame clones, not every one. The data contain about 59,000 clones, around 68% of them singletons. The input for sequencing was peripheral blood, taken from a patient treated with radiotherapy plus ipilimumab. Receptors originate from a human donor with non-small cell lung cancer whose response to radiotherapy plus ipilimumab could not be evaluated. CDR3s include the opening cysteine and the closing phenylalanine or tryptophan. D genes are given only for firm matches. Not every row has a clone size; where given, it reads once, few, many or a size class.

V	D	size	J	CDR3	DNA
TRBV30	TRBD1	.	TRBJ1-1	CAWSVRGTGGGTEAFF	TGTGCCTGGAGTGTACGGGGAACAGGGGGGGGTACTGAAGCTTTCTTT
TRBV7-8	TRBD1	.	TRBJ2-4	CASSGDRFLAKNIQYF	TGTGCCAGCAGCGGGGACAGGTTCCTAGCCAAAAACATTCAGTACTTC
TRBV10-3	TRBD2	.	TRBJ2-3	CAAGLADTQYF	TGTGCCGCCGGACTAGCAGATACGCAGTATTTT
TRBV7-8	.	once	TRBJ1-1	CASTPEELGQPKGEAFF	TGTGCCAGCACCCCGGAGGAGTTAGGACAGCCGAAGGGGGAAGCTTTCTTT
TRBV19	.	.	TRBJ1-1	CASSIHKGTEAFF	TGTGCCAGTAGTATTCATAAGGGGACTGAAGCTTTCTTT
TRBV13	.	.	TRBJ1-2	CASSWGGSGDYGYTF	TGTGCCAGCAGCTGGGGAGGGAGTGGGGACTATGGCTACACCTTC
TRBV7-2	TRBD2	.	TRBJ2-5	CASSPTSEETQYF	TGTGCCAGCAGCCCGACTAGCGAAGAGACCCAGTACTTC
TRBV19	.	few	TRBJ1-1	CASSIRGSEAFF	TGTGCCAGTAGTATAAGAGGTTCTGAAGCTTTCTTT
TRBV6-1	TRBD1	.	TRBJ2-5	CASNNGQGQTQYF	TGTGCCAGCAACAACGGACAGGGCCAGACCCAGTACTTC
TRBV11-2	TRBD2	.	TRBJ2-5	CASSLGLAGTGETQYF	TGTGCCAGCAGCTTGGGACTAGCGGGAACAGGAGAGACCCAGTACTTC
TRBV7-9	.	.	TRBJ2-7	CASSLVDRFYEQYF	TGTGCCAGCAGCTTAGTTGACAGGTTCTACGAGCAGTACTTC
TRBV4-2	TRBD1	.	TRBJ2-7	CASSPQGSPYEQYF	TGTGCCAGCAGCCCACAGGGGTCTCCCTACGAGCAGTACTTC
TRBV10-3	.	few	TRBJ1-5	CAISGHSQPQHF	TGTGCCATCAGTGGCCACAGTCAGCCCCAGCATTTT
TRBV11-3	.	.	TRBJ1-2	CASSPTEDYGYTF	TGTGCCAGCAGCCCGACAGAAGACTATGGCTACACCTTC
TRBV7-6	.	.	TRBJ2-7	CASSLARGHEQYF	TGTGCCAGCAGCTTAGCGCGGGGCCACGAGCAGTACTTC
TRBV6-5	.	.	TRBJ1-3	CASLGGPGNTIYF	TGTGCCAGCCTCGGGGGGCCCGGAAACACCATATATTTT
TRBV5-1	TRBD2	.	TRBJ2-3	CASSLASGGAGGDTQYF	TGCGCCAGCAGCTTGGCTAGCGGGGGGGCCGGCGGAGATACGCAGTATTTT
TRBV10-3	TRBD1	few	TRBJ1-4	CATSNRGAGGDEKLFF	TGTGCCACCTCCAACCGAGGGGCAGGGGGCGATGAAAAACTGTTTTTT
TRBV7-2	.	few	TRBJ2-7	CASSLDSPVYEQYF	TGTGCCAGCAGCTTGGACAGTCCGGTCTACGAGCAGTACTTC
TRBV4-2	.	.	TRBJ1-1	CASRDPGQNTEAFF	TGTGCCAGCAGAGATCCGGGACAGAACACTGAAGCTTTCTTT
TRBV9	TRBD1	.	TRBJ1-4	CASSVAGTGNEKLFF	TGTGCCAGCAGCGTCGCCGGGACAGGGAATGAAAAACTGTTTTTT
TRBV27	TRBD1	.	TRBJ2-7	CASSEDRGRFYEQYF	TGTGCCAGCAGTGAAGACAGGGGGCGATTCTACGAGCAGTACTTC
TRBV6-6	TRBD1	few	TRBJ1-2	CASSRLTGGLDGYTF	TGTGCCAGCAGCCGACTGACAGGGGGCTTGGATGGCTACACCTTC
TRBV5-4	TRBD2	.	TRBJ2-3	CASSLMVAGVTDTQYF	TGTGCCAGCAGCTTAATGGTAGCGGGAGTGACAGATACGCAGTATTTT
TRBV19	TRBD2	.	TRBJ2-2	CASRSGGLGTGELFF	TGTGCCAGTAGGTCGGGAGGGCTCGGGACCGGGGAGCTGTTTTTT
TRBV6-1	.	.	TRBJ1-1	CASSYSTEAFF	TGTGCCAGCAGCTACAGCACTGAAGCTTTCTTT
TRBV5-6	TRBD1	.	TRBJ1-2	CASSLGPGQGGPSNGYTF	TGTGCCAGCAGCTTGGGGCCGGGACAGGGGGGACCTAGTAATGGCTACACCTTC
TRBV6-1	TRBD1	few	TRBJ1-1	CASSELGQGGTEAFF	TGTGCCAGCAGTGAATTGGGACAGGGTGGCACTGAAGCTTTCTTT
TRBV29-1	.	.	TRBJ1-6	CSVLSGYNSPLHF	TGCAGCGTCCTATCCGGGTATAATTCACCCCTCCACTTT
TRBV6-4	.	.	TRBJ1-1	CASKQGRGTEAFF	TGTGCCAGCAAGCAGGGACGGGGGACTGAAGCTTTCTTT
TRBV4-1	.	large	TRBJ2-7	CASSQDYSNEQYF	TGCGCCAGCAGCCAAGACTACAGTAATGAACAGTACTTC
TRBV5-4	TRBD1	.	TRBJ2-3	CASSFQGATDTQYF	TGTGCCAGCAGCTTTCAGGGGGCAACAGATACGCAGTATTTT